Sequencing of this TCR beta chain was carried out in a study of shared clonotypes between healthy human individuals. General study results and limits: Non-shared clonotypes had lower generation probabilities than those shared by all four donors. Only blood samples were collected, and tissue repertoires likely differ.

As for this clone: Its target is unknown.

Replicate PCRs run on sorted subsets employed roughly 190 ng DNA, roughly 30,000 T cell genomes. TCRdb keeps only in-frame clones here, not all; method: immunoSEQ multiplex PCR. The data hold 700,000 or so clones, with 72% observed a single time. CDR3 length: 13 amino acids. CDR1 and CDR2 from the germline V gene are SQVTM and ANQGSEA. V lost 8 bases and J lost 3; bases outside the gene matches: 7. Specimen: memory CD4+ T cells sorted from blood. This sample's subset: CD45RA-negative fraction. V gene TRBV29-1 combines with J gene TRBJ2-1; 7 nucleotides match TRBD1. This TCR derives from a woman under 40 in good health. CDR3 DNA sequence: TGCAGCCACAGACAGGGTGGCTACAATGAGCAGTTCTTC. It codes for CSHRQGGYNEQFF.